These T cell receptor beta chains were read from a single sample in a study of T-cell reconstitution after alpha-beta-depleted transplantation in children. MiXCR, applied by TCRdb to the PCR reads, yields one record per CDR3 protein. Among 500,000 or so distinct CDR3 sequences listed, approximately 32% were seen once. Sequenced material: PBMCs from the stem cell graft donor, taken from the stem cell graft. These receptors were collected from a human donor who donated a stem cell graft to a child with aplastic anemia. CDR3s include the opening cysteine and the closing phenylalanine or tryptophan. The order of the fields is V gene, J gene, clone size, D gene, CDR3 protein, CDR3 DNA. A D gene is named only where the DNA matches it firmly. Expanded clones are given a class, and other clones once, few, many or no size at all.

>TRBV5-1|TRBJ2-2|few|NA
CASSLGLASASTGELFF
TGCGCCAGCAGCTTGGGCCTAGCGAGCGCGAGCACCGGGGAGCTGTTTTTT
>TRBV15|TRBJ2-7|NA|NA
CATSRGGADSYEQYF
TGTGCCACCAGCAGAGGTGGCGCAGACTCCTACGAGCAGTACTTC
>TRBV30|TRBJ1-2|NA|NA
CAWRLRGYGYTF
TGTGCCTGGAGATTGAGGGGCTATGGCTACACCTTC
>TRBV30|TRBJ1-1|few|NA
CAWSGTTYSEAFF
TGTGCCTGGTCCGGGACCACATACTCTGAAGCTTTCTTT
>TRBV2|TRBJ2-5|NA|NA
CASSEALLRDRQETQYF
TGTGCCAGCAGTGAAGCGCTTCTGAGGGACCGCCAAGAGACCCAGTACTTC
>TRBV7-9|TRBJ1-2|NA|TRBD1
CASSQSVQGAGGYTF
TGTGCCAGCAGCCAATCGGTGCAGGGGGCAGGTGGCTACACCTTC
>TRBV24-1|TRBJ2-4|NA|NA
CATSDAGTPRDIQYF
TGTGCCACCAGTGATGCCGGGACCCCCAGGGACATTCAGTACTTC
>TRBV24-1|TRBJ1-2|few|NA
CATSEAGGYTF
TGTGCCACCAGTGAGGCGGGAGGCTACACCTTC
>TRBV9|TRBJ1-1|few|NA
CASSPTGEVEAFF
TGTGCCAGCAGCCCCACGGGGGAAGTGGAAGCTTTCTTT
>TRBV5-1|TRBJ2-1|many|NA
CASSLNGGGGNEQFF
TGCGCCAGCAGCTTGAATGGCGGAGGGGGCAATGAGCAGTTCTTC
>TRBV19|TRBJ2-3|once|NA
CGSRERVSDTQYF
TGTGGCTCGAGGGAAAGAGTGTCAGATACGCAGTATTTT
>TRBV29-1|TRBJ2-3|few|NA
CSVQRAGDTQYF
TGCAGCGTCCAGCGGGCCGGAGATACGCAGTATTTT
>TRBV29-1|TRBJ2-7|few|NA
CSVEGAGGEQYF
TGCAGCGTTGAAGGCGCGGGCGGAGAGCAGTACTTC
>TRBV4-1|TRBJ2-5|NA|NA
CASSQDWMGLQETQYF
TGCGCCAGCAGCCAAGATTGGATGGGGTTACAAGAGACCCAGTACTTC
>TRBV5-1|TRBJ2-1|NA|NA
CASSLQSSAAAEQFF
TGCGCCAGCAGCTTGCAGTCTAGCGCGGCTGCTGAGCAGTTCTTC
>TRBV24-1|TRBJ2-1|NA|TRBD2
CATSDWTSGSSYNEQFF
TGTGCCACCAGTGATTGGACTAGCGGGAGCTCCTACAATGAGCAGTTCTTC
>TRBV7-2|TRBJ1-1|once|NA
CASSLNRKAFF
TGTGCCAGCAGCTTAAACAGGAAAGCTTTCTTT
>TRBV7-9|TRBJ2-5|NA|NA
CASSSSGYSETQYF
TGTGCCAGCAGCTCCTCAGGGTATTCCGAGACCCAGTACTTC
>TRBV12-3/TRBV12-4|TRBJ2-1|many|TRBD2
CASSLTSGNYNEQFF
TGTGCCAGCAGTTTAACTAGCGGGAACTACAATGAGCAGTTCTTC
>TRBV7-2|TRBJ1-4|NA|TRBD1
CAVRDRDYEKLFF
TGTGCCGTCCGGGACAGGGATTATGAAAAACTGTTTTTT
>TRBV12-3/TRBV12-4|TRBJ2-2|few|TRBD1
CASTPGQGLTAGELFF
TGTGCCAGCACCCCGGGACAGGGATTGACGGCCGGGGAGCTGTTTTTT
>TRBV7-2|TRBJ2-5|NA|NA
CASSFGGRPETQYF
TGTGCCAGCAGCTTCGGGGGGCGCCCAGAGACCCAGTACTTC
>TRBV11-2|TRBJ2-3|few|TRBD2
CASVRGSGRTDTQYF
TGTGCCAGCGTCAGGGGTAGCGGGAGAACAGATACGCAGTATTTT
>TRBV3-1|TRBJ1-2|NA|NA
CASSQESRGPNYGYTF
TGTGCCAGCAGCCAAGAATCGAGGGGACCGAACTATGGCTACACCTTC
>TRBV5-1|TRBJ1-4|few|NA
CASSPFFRGFNEKLFF
TGCGCCAGCAGCCCTTTCTTTCGGGGGTTTAATGAAAAACTGTTTTTT
>TRBV12-3/TRBV12-4|TRBJ2-1|few|NA
CASSLWSTEQFF
TGTGCCAGCAGTTTATGGAGCACTGAGCAGTTCTTC
>TRBV7-2|TRBJ1-2|NA|TRBD1
CASSLDRGRGYGYTF
TGTGCCAGCAGCTTGGACAGGGGACGAGGCTATGGCTACACCTTC
>TRBV30|TRBJ1-4|few|NA
CAWSGGNSEKLFF
TGTGCCTGGAGTGGAGGTAACTCGGAAAAACTGTTTTTT
>TRBV6-1|TRBJ1-5|few|TRBD1
CASRPAGTGFQPQHF
TGTGCCAGCAGACCTGCCGGGACAGGGTTTCAGCCCCAGCATTTT
>TRBV4-3|TRBJ2-1|NA|NA
CASSQGRGWGPEQFF
TGCGCCAGCAGCCAAGGAAGGGGTTGGGGGCCGGAGCAGTTCTTC
>TRBV21-1|TRBJ1-5|NA|NA
CASSKEGEGHQPQHF
TGTGCCAGCAGCAAAGAGGGTGAGGGGCATCAGCCCCAGCATTTT
>TRBV5-1|TRBJ2-2|NA|NA
CASSLGDGGPGELFF
TGCGCCAGCAGCTTGGGAGACGGAGGTCCCGGGGAGCTGTTTTTT
>TRBV7-9|TRBJ2-3|NA|NA
CASSSTSRTDTQYF
TGTGCCAGCAGCTCGACAAGCCGCACAGATACGCAGTATTTT
>TRBV12-5|TRBJ1-1|NA|TRBD1
CASGYRGPTEAFF
TGTGCTAGTGGTTACAGGGGGCCCACTGAAGCTTTCTTT
>TRBV4-3|TRBJ2-7|few|TRBD1
CASSMTGPYEQYF
TGCGCCAGCAGCATGACAGGGCCCTACGAGCAGTACTTC
>TRBV5-6|TRBJ2-1|NA|NA
CASSAALEGEQFF
TGTGCCAGCAGCGCGGCCCTCGAGGGAGAGCAGTTCTTC
>TRBV5-6|TRBJ2-2|NA|NA
CASSLRGLTGELFF
TGTGCCAGCAGCTTGAGGGGACTGACCGGGGAGCTGTTTTTT
>TRBV5-1|TRBJ1-6|NA|TRBD1
CASSLEGTGSSPLHF
TGCGCCAGCAGCTTGGAGGGGACAGGGAGTTCACCCCTCCACTTT
>TRBV12-3/TRBV12-4|TRBJ1-5|NA|NA
CASRSGGTNQPQHF
TGTGCCAGCAGGAGTGGGGGGACCAATCAGCCCCAGCATTTT
>TRBV6-5|TRBJ1-5|NA|NA
CASSYSGAQPQHF
TGTGCCAGCAGTTACTCGGGCGCACAGCCCCAGCATTTT
>TRBV5-5|TRBJ1-1|many|NA
CASSFSGMNTEAFF
TGTGCCAGCAGCTTTAGCGGAATGAACACTGAAGCTTTCTTT
>TRBV20-1|TRBJ2-3|NA|NA
CSAHTSGGAVDTQYF
TGCAGTGCTCACACATCGGGGGGCGCAGTAGATACGCAGTATTTT
>TRBV2|TRBJ2-1|few|NA
CASSHHRGKAETIGDEQFF
TGTGCCAGCAGCCACCACCGAGGGAAAGCGGAAACAATTGGGGATGAGCAGTTCTTC
>TRBV19|TRBJ2-1|NA|TRBD2
CASTTSGRGNEQFF
TGTGCCAGTACGACTAGCGGGAGGGGCAATGAGCAGTTCTTC
>TRBV29-1|TRBJ1-1|NA|NA
CSVPRDGEAFF
TGCAGCGTGCCCCGGGACGGTGAAGCTTTCTTT
>TRBV6-2/TRBV6-3|TRBJ1-1|NA|NA
CASSYSMRPTEAFF
TGTGCCAGCAGTTACTCGATGCGTCCGACGGAAGCTTTCTTT
>TRBV6-6|TRBJ1-1|NA|NA
CASSYSFPRGTEAFF
TGTGCCAGCAGTTACTCGTTTCCGAGGGGCACTGAAGCTTTCTTT
>TRBV6-5|TRBJ1-2|NA|NA
CASSYAGREGYTF
TGTGCCAGCAGTTACGCGGGGCGGGAAGGCTACACCTTC
>TRBV29-1|TRBJ2-1|NA|TRBD1
CSAFPRQGRYNEQFF
TGCAGCGCCTTTCCTCGACAGGGGAGGTACAATGAGCAGTTCTTC
>TRBV6-1|TRBJ1-5|few|NA
CASRSNQPQHF
TGTGCCAGCAGGTCGAATCAGCCCCAGCATTTT
>TRBV15|TRBJ2-5|few|TRBD1
CATSLRQGQQETQYF
TGTGCCACCAGCCTGCGACAGGGCCAACAAGAGACCCAGTACTTC
>TRBV5-6|TRBJ1-4|NA|NA
CASSFGQRSDELFF
TGTGCCAGCAGCTTCGGACAGCGGTCGGATGAGCTGTTTTTT
>TRBV6-1|TRBJ2-2|NA|NA
CASHQMTLAGRNTGELFF
TGTGCCAGCCACCAAATGACCTTGGCAGGGCGAAACACCGGGGAGCTGTTTTTT
>TRBV5-1|TRBJ2-3|NA|TRBD2
CASSLVAGEDTQYF
TGCGCCAGCAGCTTGGTTGCGGGAGAAGATACGCAGTATTTT
>TRBV29-1|TRBJ2-5|many|NA
CSAGGPGGETQYF
TGCAGCGCTGGGGGACCCGGGGGAGAGACCCAGTACTTC
>TRBV6-5|TRBJ1-2|NA|NA
CAAIRFGYGYTF
TGTGCCGCTATTCGATTTGGCTATGGCTACACCTTC